Below, 29 T cell receptor beta chains from the same sample are listed, as sequenced in a study of beta chain features in type 1 diabetes. Study-wide findings and caveats: There was a moderate but significant shortening of TCRB CDR3s in all four CD4+ subsets of Type 1 diabetes patients.

As every portion of the isolated RNA was reverse transcribed, the sequencing read expressed TCRB transcripts. The data were produced by immunoSEQ multiplex PCR, yet TCRdb's version contains in-frame clones alone and is incomplete. The sample holds 120,000 or so clones, approximately 15% seen once. Antigens for these TCRs are unknown. Material for sequencing was central memory CD4+ T cells from blood. The receptors here all came from a man aged 18 to 29 with type 1 diabetes.

The sample holds many counts of this clone. The V gene is TRBV5-4, the J gene TRBJ2-7, with TRBD1 matching 8 bases. The CDR3 loop spans 13 amino acids. Losses at the gene ends were 7 bases for V and 5 bases for J; bases not matched to a gene: 8. CDR1 is SGHNT, CDR2 YYREEE, per germline (reference sequence). CDR3 protein: CASRRQGSDEQYF. CDR3 nucleotide sequence: TGTGCCAGCCGCCGACAGGGGAGTGACGAGCAGTACTTC.

This clone was seen a few times. This chain links TRBV30 with TRBJ2-6; D may correspond to TRBD1 or TRBD2 (5 bases each). The CDR3 sequence is 16 residues long. Germline CDR1 reads GTSNPN; CDR2 reads SVGIG (reference sequence). V lost 4 bases and J lost 2, with 15 bases in between. The CDR3 region is CAWIRDGRAGANVLTF. The CDR3 region has the DNA TGTGCCTGGATTCGGGACGGCAGAGCTGGGGCCAACGTCCTGACTTTC.

This clone occurred a few times. The V call is TRBV7-9, the J call TRBJ1-2; D is ambiguous. Trimming took 5 bases from V and 2 from J, leaving 12 bases between them. CDR1 and CDR2 (germline): SEHNR, FQNEAQ (reference sequence). This CDR3 has 14 residues. The CDR3 nucleotides read TGTGCCAGCAGCCGGGAGAGGACGAACTATGGCTACACCTTC. Encoded protein: CASSRERTNYGYTF. The variable domain in full, with the rest retrieved from reference TRBV7-9 and TRBJ1-2, is DTGVSQNPRHKITKRGQNVTFRCDPISEHNRLYWYRQTLGQGPEFLTYFQNEAQLEKSRLLSDRFSAERPKGSFSTLEIQRTEQGDSAMYLCASSRERTNYGYTFGSGTRLTVV.

This clone has a handful of counts. The chain carries TRBV5-1 and TRBJ2-7; 10 bases match TRBD2. The CDR3 spans 16 residues. Germline-derived CDR1 and CDR2 are SGHRS and YFSETQ. V lost 4 bases to trimming and J lost 6 bases; unmatched junction nucleotides: 13. The CDR3 here is CASSTFVASGSIEQYF. The CDR3 region has the DNA TGCGCCAGCAGCACCTTCGTGGCTAGCGGGAGCATCGAGCAGTACTTC.

The rearrangement uses TRBV9 and TRBJ1-1; tentative D call: TRBD1 (6 bases). V lost 4 bases, J lost 6 bases, and 22 bases lay in between. There are 16 residues in the CDR3. Per germline, CDR1 SGDLS and CDR2 YYNGEE. The DNA for the CDR3 is TGTGCCAGCAGCCCCCGGGGGTCAGGGGCCAACGCTGAAGCTTTCTTT. It codes for CASSPRGSGANAEAFF. Based on the CDR3 plus reference TRBV9 and TRBJ1-1, the full variable domain is DSGVTQTPKHLITATGQRVTLRCSPRSGDLSVYWYQQSLDQGLQFLIQYYNGEERAKGNILERFSAQQFPDLHSELNLSSLELGDSALYFCASSPRGSGANAEAFFGQGTRLTVV.

The chain has TRBV18 and TRBJ2-7; D unresolved. Germline values: CDR1 KGHSH, CDR2 LQKENI. This CDR3 is 13 amino acids long. V lost 0 bases, J lost 4 bases, and 7 bases lay in between. Here the CDR3 DNA reads TGTGCCAGCTCACCACCGAGCAGGTACGAGCAGTACTTC. Amino acid sequence: CASSPPSRYEQYF.

As concerns this clone: Other DNA sequences in the same sample also yield this CDR3. This chain links TRBV6-5 with TRBJ2-7; TRBD2 aligns across 11 bases. Looked up from germline, CDR1 is MNHEY and CDR2 is SVGAGI. Trimming took 0 bases from V and 4 from J; bases not matched to a gene: 2. CDR3 length equals 15 residues. The CDR3 sequence: CASSYSGLADYEQYF. The CDR3 nucleotides read TGTGCCAGCAGTTACTCGGGACTAGCGGATTACGAGCAGTACTTC.

On this clone itself: A much larger clone differs from this one at a single base, so this may be a read error. The genes are TRBV4-2 and TRBJ2-5, with D perhaps matching TRBD2 (5 bases). Trimming removed 1 base at V and 1 base at J, with 10 bases between. Germline V gene data show CDR1 as LGHNA and CDR2 as YNFKEQ. The CDR3 has 15 amino acids. The CDR3 sequence: CASSQGAGLQETQYF. The CDR3 DNA is TGTGCCAGCAGCCAAGGGGCGGGCCTCCAAGAGACCCAGTACTTC.

The rearrangement joins TRBV6-1 to TRBJ2-1; 14 bases align to TRBD2. The CDR3 runs 14 residues. The germline V gene encodes CDR1 MNHNS and CDR2 SASEGT. Trimming removed 8 bases from V and 7 bases from J; junction bases left unmatched: 4. CDR3 amino acids: CASLRLAGGNEQFF. CDR3 nucleotides: TGTGCCAGCCTAAGACTAGCGGGAGGGAATGAGCAGTTCTTC.

CDR3 bases: TGTGCCAGCAGTGTCTTGGGACTAGCGGGGGGCAGGCAGTTCTTC. It translates to CASSVLGLAGGRQFF. The chain joins TRBV9 to TRBJ2-1; 15 nucleotides match TRBD2. V lost 5 bases and J lost 12; bases outside the gene matches: 9. Per germline, CDR1 SGDLS and CDR2 YYNGEE. The CDR3 is 15 amino acids.

This clone was detected a few times. The rearrangement joins TRBV9 to TRBJ2-7; maybe TRBD2 (6 bases). This CDR3 is 15 amino acids long. Trimming took off 0 bases at V and 4 bases at J, with 14 bases between the two ends. CDR1 SGDLS and CDR2 YYNGEE come from the germline V gene. CDR3 region: CASSVERLEGYEQYF. CDR3 DNA: TGTGCCAGCAGCGTAGAAAGATTGGAGGGATACGAGCAGTACTTC.

Only a few counts were recorded for this clone. The J gene is TRBJ1-3, the V gene TRBV10-3; D perhaps matches TRBD1 (5 bases). The V end lost 4 bases, the J end lost 8 bases, and 12 bases lay between the germline ends. This CDR3 spans 13 amino acids. In germline, CDR1 is ENHRY, CDR2 SYGVKD. The CDR3, as DNA: TGTGCCATCAGTGGACAGTTCGGAGACACCATATATTTT. It specifies CAISGQFGDTIYF.

In this sample, this clone turned up once. The chain employs TRBV11-3 and TRBJ2-3, with 7 positions matching TRBD1. V lost 3 bases and J lost 2; bases outside the gene matches: 5. CDR3 length: 15 amino acids. The V gene's germline CDR1 is SGHNT and CDR2 YENEEA. This chain's CDR3 is CASSLTGYHTDTQYF. The CDR3 bases are TGTGCCAGCAGCTTGACAGGGTACCACACAGATACGCAGTATTTT.

The V call is TRBV5-4, the J call TRBJ2-1; 8 positions agree with TRBD1. The CDR3 extends over 14 amino acids. Germline-derived CDR1 and CDR2 are SGHNT and YYREEE (reference sequence). The junction had 9 bases not matched to a gene; V was cut back by 4 bases and J by 9 bases. This chain's CDR3 is CASSQDRERGEQFF. The CDR3 coding sequence is TGTGCCAGCAGCCAGGACAGGGAACGGGGTGAGCAGTTCTTC.

The rearrangement links TRBV11-2 to TRBJ2-7; no clear D. Per the germline V gene, CDR1 is SGHAT and CDR2 is FQNNGV. The CDR3 length is 14 residues. Trimming left V 1 base short and J 1 base short, with 8 bases between. The CDR3 DNA reads TGTGCCAGCAGCTTAGTCTCTAAGTCCTACGAGCAGTACTTC. Translating gives CASSLVSKSYEQYF.

CDR3 DNA sequence: TGTGCCAGCAGCCAACTGGGAGGGCTCTCCTACAATGAGCAGTTCTTC. This encodes CASSQLGGLSYNEQFF. The chain has TRBV14 and TRBJ2-1; 7 positions match TRBD2. Germline CDR1 SGHDN, CDR2 FVKESK. The CDR3 spans 16 residues. V was clipped by 2 bases and J by 0 bases; unmatched bases: 4.

This clone was counted a few times. The same CDR3 can be traced to other DNA sequences in this sample. V usage is TRBV7-2 and J usage is TRBJ2-5, with D maybe TRBD1 (6 bases). Germline V gene data show CDR1 as SGHTA and CDR2 as FQGNSA. The CDR3 runs 16 residues. V was clipped by 5 bases and J by 1 base, with 17 bases between them. The CDR3 region has the DNA TGTGCCAGCAGCACCGGGACACGTTCTCTCCAAGAGACCCAGTACTTC. It translates to CASSTGTRSLQETQYF.

In this sample, this clone is medium-sized (0.01 to 0.1%). The genes are TRBV7-3 and TRBJ2-5, with no clear D. The V end was cut by 4 bases, the J end by 1 base, with 7 bases between. The CDR3 is 13 amino acids. Germline V gene data show CDR1 as SGHTA and CDR2 as FQGTGA. In nucleotides, the CDR3 is TGTGCCAGCAGCTCGGACCCCCAAGAGACCCAGTACTTC. It encodes CASSSDPQETQYF.

This clone has only a few counts. The V and J genes are TRBV18 and TRBJ2-1, with 7 nucleotides matching TRBD2. The CDR3 sequence is 15 residues long. V shed 2 bases and J 9 bases; nucleotides not matched to a gene: 10. CDR1 and CDR2 (germline): KGHSH, LQKENI. The CDR3 region has the DNA TGTGCCAGCTCACCAATTGGACTAGGAAGGAGTGAGCAGTTCTTC. The encoded protein is CASSPIGLGRSEQFF.

This clone was counted only a few times. This rearrangement joins TRBV5-1 to TRBJ1-1; possible D gene TRBD1, 5 bases. V lost 4 bases and J lost 4, with 20 bases in between. The length of the CDR3 is 16 residues. Germline values: CDR1 SGHRS, CDR2 YFSETQ. The CDR3 sequence: CASSPLAGGASTEAFF. CDR3 nucleotide sequence: TGCGCCAGCAGCCCCCTGGCGGGAGGGGCAAGCACTGAAGCTTTCTTT.

Concerning this clone itself: A much bigger clone sits one base away, suggesting this may be a read error. This sample includes further DNA sequences coding for the same CDR3. The V call is TRBV7-9, the J call TRBJ2-4; D is possibly TRBD1 or TRBD2 (5 bases each). Germline V gene sequence: CDR1 SEHNR, CDR2 FQNEAQ (reference sequence). The CDR3 is made up of 13 amino acids. Trimming removed 4 bases at V and 5 bases at J, with 9 bases between. Written as DNA, the CDR3 is TGTGCCAGCAGCTACCGGGGCCAAAACATTCAGTACTTC. Encoded protein: CASSYRGQNIQYF.

This clone was counted a few times. This chain uses TRBV14 with TRBJ2-7, with a weak D call TRBD1 (5 bases). CDR1 is SGHDN and CDR2 is FVKESK in the germline V gene. CDR3 size: 14 residues. The V end lost 1 base, the J end lost 0 bases, and 7 bases lay between the germline ends. In DNA form, the CDR3 reads TGTGCCAGCAGCCAAGGGGGCTTCTCCTACGAGCAGTACTTC. This gives the protein CASSQGGFSYEQYF.

The chain recombines TRBV19 with TRBJ2-3; D perhaps matches TRBD1 (5 bases). V was pared by 5 bases and J by 6 bases, with 12 bases between. Germline assignment: CDR1 LNHDA and CDR2 SQIVND (reference sequence). The CDR3 is 13 residues long. CDR3 amino acids: CASSASRVDTQYF. CDR3 DNA sequence: TGTGCCAGTAGTGCCTCCAGGGTGGATACGCAGTATTTT.

The V gene is TRBV28, the J gene TRBJ2-1; D remains ambiguous. This CDR3 comprises 16 residues. V lost 8 bases and J lost 0, with 17 bases in between. Germline V gene lookup returns CDR1 MDHEN and CDR2 SYDVKM. This CDR3 is CASFSPAASSYNEQFF. The CDR3 nucleotides are TGTGCCAGCTTCTCCCCGGCAGCGAGCTCCTACAATGAGCAGTTCTTC.

The chain recombines TRBV27 with TRBJ2-3; D gene uncertain. The germline V and J ends were trimmed by 6 bases and 1 base, with 8 bases remaining between them. Germline values: CDR1 MNHEY, CDR2 SMNVEV (reference sequence). The CDR3 sequence is 13 residues long. The CDR3 is CASRASGTDTQYF. The DNA of the CDR3 is TGTGCCAGCAGGGCCAGTGGCACAGATACGCAGTATTTT.

The chain links TRBV30 to TRBJ2-1; 8 bases are a match to TRBD2. The CDR3 runs 21 residues. Per germline, CDR1 GTSNPN and CDR2 SVGIG (reference sequence). With 2 bases clipped from V and 5 bases from J, the junction kept 26 bases outside the gene matches. Here the CDR3 DNA reads TGTGCCTGGAGTTCCCCCGACCGAATGAAACCGCGGCGGGAGGTCCACAATGAGCAGTTCTTC. Translated: CAWSSPDRMKPRREVHNEQFF.

This clone was observed a handful of times. The chain couples TRBV7-9 to TRBJ2-7; D perhaps matches TRBD1 (5 bases). This CDR3 region has 14 residues. V gave up 5 bases and J gave up 3 bases, with 14 bases separating them. Germline loops: CDR1 SEHNR, CDR2 FQNEAQ (reference sequence). CDR3 in DNA: TGTGCCAGCAGCATAGAAGGGGCAGTCTACGAGCAGTACTTC. Its protein product is CASSIEGAVYEQYF.

The gene calls are TRBV19 and TRBJ1-2, with D possibly TRBD1 on 6 matching bases. CDR1 is LNHDA and CDR2 is SQIVND in the germline V gene (reference sequence). Trimming left V 7 bases short and J 6 bases short, with 12 bases between. This CDR3 has 12 amino acids. The CDR3 sequence: CASMTRGHGYTF. DNA of the CDR3: TGTGCCAGTATGACCAGGGGTCATGGCTACACCTTC.

This clone has just a few counts. This chain uses TRBV29-1 with TRBJ1-6, with D possibly being TRBD1 (6 bases). Trimming stripped 4 bases from V and 7 bases from J, with 11 bases between. The CDR3 totals 13 residues. CDR1 is SQVTM and CDR2 is ANQGSEA in the germline V gene. This CDR3 is CSVAGHENSPLHF. In nucleotides, the CDR3 is TGCAGCGTTGCGGGACACGAAAATTCACCCCTCCACTTT.